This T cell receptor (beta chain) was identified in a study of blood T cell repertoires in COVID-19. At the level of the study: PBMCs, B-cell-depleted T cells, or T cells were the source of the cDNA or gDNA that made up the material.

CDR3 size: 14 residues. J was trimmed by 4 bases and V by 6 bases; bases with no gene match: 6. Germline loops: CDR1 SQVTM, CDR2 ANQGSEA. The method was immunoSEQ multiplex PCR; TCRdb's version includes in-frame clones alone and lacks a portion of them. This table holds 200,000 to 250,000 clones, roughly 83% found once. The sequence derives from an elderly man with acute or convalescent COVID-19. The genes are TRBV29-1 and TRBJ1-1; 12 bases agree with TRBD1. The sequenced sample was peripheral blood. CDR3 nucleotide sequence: TGCAGCGTGGGACAGGGGGCGGGTATCACTGAAGCTTTCTTT. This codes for CSVGQGAGITEAFF.